One and the same sample provided the 24 T cell receptor beta chains below, sequenced in a study of blood T cell repertoires in COVID-19. Assay used: immunoSEQ multiplex PCR; TCRdb lists only in-frame clones, some missing. This sample has about 250,000 clones, with around 80% found just once. The sample was peripheral blood. The receptors come from a woman in her forties with active or convalescent COVID-19.

This clone was seen once. The rearrangement links TRBV19 to TRBJ1-2; D remains unclear. With 10 bases removed from V and 2 bases from J, the gap between germline ends came to 17 bases. The CDR3 is made up of 14 amino acids. Per germline, CDR1 LNHDA and CDR2 SQIVND (reference sequence). The CDR3 is CATLIPGINYGYTF. In DNA, the CDR3 is TGTGCCACCTTGATACCCGGGATAAACTATGGCTACACCTTC.

The V call is TRBV29-1, the J call TRBJ2-7, with TRBD1 matching over 7 bases. CDR3 length: 12 residues. Germline values: CDR1 SQVTM, CDR2 ANQGSEA. The junction had 8 bases not matched to a gene; V was cut back by 7 bases and J by 5 bases. DNA of the CDR3: TGCAGCGCTGGGGGCAGGGGGAACGAGCAGTACTTC. Protein product: CSAGGRGNEQYF.

The chain has TRBV6-6 and TRBJ2-2; 8 bases fit TRBD2. CDR3 length equals 15 residues. Germline-derived CDR1 and CDR2 are MNHNY and SVGAGI (reference sequence). V was pared by 2 bases and J by 3 bases, with 2 bases of the junction left unmatched. CDR3 nucleotide sequence: TGTGCCAGCAGTTACCCGGGAGGGTACACCGGGGAGCTGTTTTTT. Protein: CASSYPGGYTGELFF.

This clone has only a few counts. The chain uses TRBV4-1 and TRBJ2-5; 9 bases fit TRBD2. Germline CDR1 MGHRA, CDR2 YSYEKL. The CDR3 spans 15 residues. Unmatched junction bases numbered 8, after V lost 4 bases and J lost 5 bases. The CDR3 nucleotides read TGCGCCAGCAGCCTGTGGGCGGGGGGGCCGGAGACCCAGTACTTC. It yields the protein CASSLWAGGPETQYF.

The chain combines TRBV19 with TRBJ1-1; a possible D gene is TRBD1 (5 bases). The V end was cut by 7 bases, the J end by 0 bases, with 18 bases between. In germline, CDR1 is LNHDA, CDR2 SQIVND (reference sequence). This CDR3 region has 16 residues. In DNA form, the CDR3 reads TGTGCCAGTAACGCTCCAGGGTCAGAAATGAACACTGAAGCTTTCTTT. As protein: CASNAPGSEMNTEAFF.

This chain connects TRBV7-2 to TRBJ2-1; TRBD1 matches 9 bases. The CDR3 sequence is 15 residues long. CDR1 SGHTA and CDR2 FQGNSA come from the germline V gene. Unmatched junction bases numbered 3, after V lost 5 bases and J lost 1 base. This CDR3 reads CASSPGQGSYNEQFF. The CDR3, as DNA: TGTGCCAGCAGCCCGGGACAGGGTTCCTACAATGAGCAGTTCTTC.

This rearrangement joins TRBV4-1 to TRBJ2-7; the match to TRBD1 covers 10 bases. J gave up 4 bases and V 1 base, and 4 bases lay outside the gene matches. The CDR3 is 15 amino acids. Germline loops: CDR1 MGHRA, CDR2 YSYEKL. The CDR3 DNA sequence: TGCGCCAGCAGCCAAGGGGACAGGGGTATGTACGAGCAGTACTTC. This sequence encodes CASSQGDRGMYEQYF.

The table lists this clone with a few counts. As DNA, the CDR3 is TGTGCCAGCAGTGCGGGTCTCGGAAATCAGCCCCAGCATTTT. This encodes CASSAGLGNQPQHF. The chain employs TRBV2 and TRBJ1-5; D ambiguous. Germline loops: CDR1 SNHLY, CDR2 FYNNEI. The CDR3 is made up of 14 amino acids. The germline V and J ends were trimmed by 4 bases and 4 bases, with 11 bases remaining between them.

V and J are TRBV5-4 and TRBJ1-6; 8 bases are a match to TRBD1. Germline V gene lookup returns CDR1 SGHNT and CDR2 YYREEE (reference sequence). The CDR3 length is 15 residues. V was pared by 3 bases and J by 7 bases, with 6 bases of the junction left unmatched. As DNA, the CDR3 is TGTGCCAGCAGCTCACGGACAGGGAACAATTCACCCCTCCACTTT. Its protein is CASSSRTGNNSPLHF.

The chain is built from TRBV19 and TRBJ1-5, with 10 nucleotides matching TRBD1. The CDR3 is 15 residues long. Germline CDR1 LNHDA, CDR2 SQIVND (reference sequence). V lost 4 bases, J lost 5 bases, and 5 bases stayed unmatched. The CDR3 DNA reads TGTGCCAGTAGTAACCTTGGGACAGGGGATCAGCCCCAGCATTTT. Its translation is CASSNLGTGDQPQHF.

The gene calls are TRBV5-6 and TRBJ2-5; TRBD1 might be the D (5 bases). V gave up 5 bases and J gave up 3 bases, with 14 bases separating them. Germline assignment: CDR1 SGHDT and CDR2 YYEEEE. The CDR3 is made up of 14 amino acids. For the CDR3, the DNA is TGTGCCAGCAGGACAGAAGTTACCAAAGAGACCCAGTACTTC. Translated: CASRTEVTKETQYF.

The chain recombines TRBV15 with TRBJ2-3; 11 bases are shared with TRBD2. The CDR3 covers 18 residues. The V gene end was trimmed by 1 base and the J gene end by 2 bases; junction bases not matched to a gene: 8. CDR1 LNHNV and CDR2 YYDKDF come from the germline V gene (reference sequence). In DNA, the CDR3 is TGTGCCACCAGCAGAGGAGGGACTAGCGGTTTTCTCACAGATACGCAGTATTTT. Protein: CATSRGGTSGFLTDTQYF.

The chain combines TRBV30 with TRBJ1-4; tentatively, D is TRBD1 (5 bases). CDR1 and CDR2 (germline): GTSNPN, SVGIG (reference sequence). V lost 1 base and J 3 bases, leaving 12 bases between the germline ends. The CDR3 runs to 15 residues. DNA of the CDR3: TGTGCCTGGAGTGGCGGGGGGGGTGCTAATGAAAAACTGTTTTTT. Its protein product is CAWSGGGGANEKLFF. Supplemented by reference TRBV30 and TRBJ1-4, the full variable domain reads SQTIHQWPATLVQPVGSPLSLECTVEGTSNPNLYWYRQAAGRGLQLLFYSVGIGQISSEVPQNLSASRPQDRQFILSSKKLLLSDSGFYLCAWSGGGGANEKLFFGSGTQLSVL.

This chain links TRBV5-6 with TRBJ1-6; tentatively, D is TRBD1 (5 bases). Deletions cut 0 bases from V and 0 bases from J, with 7 bases between. Germline V gene sequence: CDR1 SGHDT, CDR2 YYEEEE. The CDR3 has 16 amino acids. CDR3 nucleotide sequence: TGTGCCAGCAGCTTGGGGGGCTACTCCTATAATTCACCCCTCCACTTT. Translation gives CASSLGGYSYNSPLHF.

Written as DNA, the CDR3 is TGTGCCAGTAGTGGCTACTGGGCCGAAGAGACCCAGTACTTC. This sequence encodes CASSGYWAEETQYF. The J gene is TRBJ2-5, the V gene TRBV19; D unresolved. Germline CDR1 reads LNHDA; CDR2 reads SQIVND (reference sequence). V lost 5 bases to trimming and J lost 3 bases, with 13 bases between them. The CDR3 has 14 residues.

Only a few counts were recorded for this clone. The chain combines TRBV7-9 with TRBJ1-6, with D possibly matching TRBD1 (6 bases). The germline V and J ends were trimmed by 6 bases and 10 bases, with 16 bases remaining between them. This CDR3 region has 14 residues. In germline, CDR1 is SEHNR, CDR2 FQNEAQ (reference sequence). The CDR3 region is CASSPGDFQSPLHF. The CDR3 DNA reads as TGTGCCAGCAGTCCAGGGGATTTCCAGTCACCCCTCCACTTT.

V gene TRBV29-1 combines with J gene TRBJ1-6; 9 nucleotides line up with TRBD1. The junction had 3 bases not matched to a gene; V was cut back by 7 bases and J by 5 bases. Looked up from germline, CDR1 is SQVTM and CDR2 is ANQGSEA. This CDR3 is 13 amino acids long. CDR3 sequence: CSAGTGNNSPLHF. The CDR3, as DNA: TGCAGCGCCGGGACAGGGAATAATTCACCCCTCCACTTT.

The chain is built from TRBV10-2 and TRBJ2-7, with 9 bases matching TRBD1. With V trimmed by 8 bases and J by 7 bases, 6 bases remained unmatched. The CDR3 runs 12 residues. CDR1 and CDR2 from the germline V gene are WSHSY and SAAADI. CDR3 in DNA: TGCGCCAGCTCACGGACAGGGGCAGAGCAGTACGTC. The encoded protein is CASSRTGAEQYV.

The chain combines TRBV9 with TRBJ1-3; a weak D match, TRBD1 (5 bases). The CDR3 sequence is 15 residues long. Germline V CDR1 and CDR2: SGDLS, YYNGEE. Trimming removed 0 bases at V and 4 bases at J, with 11 bases between. CDR3 sequence: CASSVGAGRGNTIYF. As DNA, the CDR3 is TGTGCCAGCAGCGTAGGGGCAGGGCGAGGAAACACCATATATTTT.

The chain has TRBV4-2 and TRBJ1-1; D may be TRBD1 (5 bases). The length of the CDR3 is 16 residues. CDR1 is LGHNA and CDR2 is YNFKEQ in the germline V gene. V lost 0 bases to trimming and J lost 7 bases, with 18 bases between them. The CDR3 region is CASSQEGGREEGEAFF. Here the CDR3 DNA reads TGTGCCAGCAGCCAAGAAGGCGGCAGGGAGGAAGGTGAAGCTTTCTTT.

The rearrangement links TRBV3-1 (or the pseudogene TRBV3-2) to TRBJ2-1; D call uncertain. The CDR3 contains 14 residues. Germline assignment: CDR1 LGHDT and CDR2 YNNKEL (reference sequence). V lost 0 bases and J 3 bases, leaving 6 bases between the germline ends. The CDR3 coding sequence is TGTGCCAGCAGCCAAGATAAGAGCTACAATGAGCAGTTCTTC. It codes for CASSQDKSYNEQFF.

V is TRBV19 and J is TRBJ2-1, with D hard to call. The CDR3 covers 13 residues. Trimming cost V 3 bases and J 9 bases, with 12 bases left between them. Germline V lookup: CDR1 LNHDA, CDR2 SQIVND (reference sequence). The DNA for the CDR3 is TGTGCCAGTAGTATCCGCCATTGGAGTGAGCAGTTCTTC. It is translated as CASSIRHWSEQFF.

The chain joins TRBV7-9 to TRBJ1-2, with TRBD1 as a possible D gene (5 bases). Germline V lookup: CDR1 SEHNR, CDR2 FQNEAQ (reference sequence). V shed 5 bases and J shed 4 bases, with 26 bases lying between them. The CDR3 has 18 residues. CDR3 in amino acids: CASSGKRGDREDIYGYTF. CDR3 in DNA: TGTGCCAGCAGCGGTAAACGGGGGGATAGGGAGGATATCTATGGCTACACCTTC. Supplemented by reference TRBV7-9 and TRBJ1-2, the full variable domain reads DTGVSQNPRHKITKRGQNVTFRCDPISEHNRLYWYRQTLGQGPEFLTYFQNEAQLEKSRLLSDRFSAERPKGSFSTLEIQRTEQGDSAMYLCASSGKRGDREDIYGYTFGSGTRLTVV.

This rearrangement joins TRBV9 to TRBJ1-3, with a weak D call TRBD1 (5 bases). The germline V gene encodes CDR1 SGDLS and CDR2 YYNGEE. This CDR3 region has 19 residues. Trimming took off 2 bases at V and 0 bases at J, with 21 bases between the two ends. The CDR3 region has the DNA TGTGCCAGCAGCGTGGGGACCGGGGGACGTGGGGTCTCTGGAAACACCATATATTTT. Protein product: CASSVGTGGRGVSGNTIYF.